The 32 T cell receptor beta chains listed next were all sequenced from one sample in a study of breast tumors, draining lymph nodes, adjacent tissues (dated by TCRdb to 2016 to 2017). The axillary draining lymph nodes of breast cancer patients were the source of the lymph node samples. Libraries were constructed by multiplex PCR. Sequencing relied on an Illumina HiSeq 2000. TCRdb handled the public reads itself, with Q25 trimming in fastp and clone calling in MiXCR, and kept productive beta chains. Here each entry gathers all rows of one CDR3 protein and keeps the most common genes and DNA. The table for this sample lists around 140,000 distinct CDR3 sequences; 20% to 25% of them were counted only once. The ten most abundant clones make up roughly 2.7% of the sample. Sequenced input: axillary lymph node tissue. The receptors were gathered from a female donor with breast cancer. Some clones in this sample may be carry-over from other donors' samples.

Note on this clonotype: A much larger clone lies one base from this, so it may be a read error. The chain couples TRBV5-8 to TRBJ2-7, with TRBD1 identical over 8 bases. The CDR3 consists of 15 residues. Germline CDR1 and CDR2: SGHTS and YDEGEE. The CDR3 region is CAGSLGDRRWMEQYF. CDR3 DNA sequence: TGTGCCGGCAGCTTGGGGGACAGGAGGTGGATGGAGCAGTACTTC.

A note on this clonotype: This may arise from a read error, as a much more abundant clone is one base away. V is TRBV5-1 and J is TRBJ2-7, with a possible D match to TRBD2 (6 bases). CDR3 length equals 14 residues. CDR1 is SGHRS, CDR2 YFSETQ, per germline. CDR3 in amino acids: CASSMGRSSYGQYF. CDR3 nucleotide sequence: TGCGCCAGCAGTATGGGGAGGAGCTCCTACGGGCAGTACTTC.

This clonotype is a singleton in its sample. A much bigger clone sits one base away, suggesting this may be a read error. The gene calls are TRBV7-8 and TRBJ2-2, with TRBD2 identical over 8 bases. This CDR3 is 16 amino acids long. Germline CDR1 reads SGHVS; CDR2 reads FQNEAQ. V shed 4 bases and J 4 bases; nucleotides not matched to a gene: 8. The CDR3 nucleotides are TGTGCCAGCAGCTCATCGGGAGGGGGGACCACCGGGGAGCTGTTTTTT. Translation gives CASSSSGGGTTGELFF.

On this clonotype: This may be a read error, as it is one base from a much larger clone. This likely comes from a read error, as the CDR3 has no conserved phenylalanine or tryptophan at its end. The genes are TRBV20-1 and TRBJ2-3, with 11 nucleotides matching TRBD2. Germline V CDR1 and CDR2: DFQATT, SNEGSKA (reference sequence). CDR3 length: 12 amino acids. CDR3 nucleotide sequence: TGCAGCCCTAGCGGGAGGACAGATACGCAGTATCTT. Protein sequence: CSPSGRTDTQYL.

The table lists this clonotype with many counts. The chain recombines TRBV6-2 or TRBV6-3 with TRBJ2-1; D possibly corresponds to TRBD1 (6 bases). The germline V and J ends were trimmed by 3 bases and 6 bases, with 15 bases remaining between them. Germline CDR1 reads MNHEY; CDR2 reads SVGEGT. This CDR3 comprises 15 residues. In DNA form, the CDR3 reads TGTGCCAGCAGTTATAAGGGGGTGGCTCTCAATGAGCAGTTCTTC. This gives the protein CASSYKGVALNEQFF.

This clonotype occurred many times. The chain employs TRBV20-1 and TRBJ2-5, with D maybe TRBD1 (6 bases). CDR3 length: 16 amino acids. V was clipped by 0 bases and J by 5 bases, with 19 bases between them. Per the germline V gene, CDR1 is DFQATT and CDR2 is SNEGSKA (reference sequence). Written as DNA, the CDR3 is TGCAGTGCTAGAGAGAGGGGGACCGACAGGTTGGAGACCCAGTACTTC. It specifies CSARERGTDRLETQYF.

Concerning this clonotype: A much larger clone lies a single base off, so this may be a read error. V and J are TRBV11-2 and TRBJ2-1; D unclear. Trimming removed 8 bases at V and 15 bases at J, with 17 bases between. This CDR3 region has 11 residues. The germline CDR1 and CDR2 sequences are SGHAT and FQNNGV. CDR3 coding DNA: TGTGCCAGCGTACGAAATAGGGTGCGGTTCTTC. Its translation: CASVRNRVRFF.

The V call is TRBV6-1, the J call TRBJ1-2; possibly TRBD1 for D (5 bases). V gave up 0 bases and J gave up 6 bases, with 17 bases separating them. Germline CDR1 and CDR2: MNHNS and SASEGT. The CDR3 loop spans 16 amino acids. The CDR3 nucleotides are TGTGCCAGCAGTGAAGCGAGGTCGCAGGGTACACATGGCTACACCTTC. Amino acids: CASSEARSQGTHGYTF.

This clonotype showed up many times. This chain links TRBV15 with TRBJ2-1, with 14 bases identical to TRBD2. Germline assignment: CDR1 LNHNV and CDR2 YYDKDF (reference sequence). There are 17 residues in the CDR3. Trimming removed 5 bases from V and 1 base from J; junction bases left unmatched: 4. The DNA for the CDR3 is TGTGCCACCAGCGCACGACTAGCGGGAGGGTCCTACAATGAGCAGTTCTTC. It translates to CATSARLAGGSYNEQFF.

This clonotype has a handful of counts. The V call is TRBV13, the J call TRBJ2-5; TRBD1 matches 7 bases. Germline V gives CDR1 PRHDT, CDR2 FYEKMQ (reference sequence). The CDR3 contains 13 residues. V trimming: 3 bases; J trimming: 3 bases; junction bases outside the gene matches: 1. The CDR3 DNA is TGTGCCAGCAGCTTTGACAGGGAAGAGACCCAGTACTTC. Translation: CASSFDREETQYF.

This clonotype was observed many times. CDR3 region: CASSRGLAGGPNEQYF. CDR3 DNA sequence: TGTGCCAGCAGCCGAGGACTAGCGGGAGGGCCAAACGAGCAGTACTTC. The chain has TRBV4-2 and TRBJ2-7; 15 bases are shared with TRBD2. Germline V gene data show CDR1 as LGHNA and CDR2 as YNFKEQ. V was pared by 4 bases and J by 5 bases, with 6 bases of the junction left unmatched. The CDR3 runs to 16 residues.

In its sample, this clonotype was seen many times. CDR3 DNA: TGTGCCAGTAAAAAGGCAGGGACCTACGAGCAGTACTTC. Translated, it gives CASKKAGTYEQYF. This chain connects TRBV19 to TRBJ2-7; a possible D gene is TRBD1 (5 bases). This CDR3 comprises 13 residues. The V gene's germline CDR1 is LNHDA and CDR2 SQIVND (reference sequence). Trimming removed 7 bases from V and 2 bases from J, with 12 bases in between.

This clonotype has at least ten counts. The chain recombines TRBV3-1 with TRBJ2-7; D gene uncertain. CDR1 and CDR2 from the germline V gene are LGHDT and YNNKEL (reference sequence). Trimming removed 4 bases at V and 1 base at J, with 11 bases between. CDR3 size: 14 residues. The CDR3: CASSRGVWSYEQYF. The DNA of the CDR3 is TGTGCCAGCAGCCGAGGCGTCTGGTCCTACGAGCAGTACTTC.

On this clonotype: Its ends do not fully match the called genes, so a read error is possible. This sequence joins TRBV19 and TRBJ2-5; TRBD2 matches 7 bases. Germline assignment: CDR1 LNHDA and CDR2 SQIVND (reference sequence). The CDR3 spans 15 residues. CDR3 region: CASSIDHGGGETQCF. CDR3 DNA: TGTGCCAGTAGTATAGATCACGGGGGAGGGGAGACCCAGTGCTTC.

This clonotype was recorded at least ten times. The chain employs TRBV5-6 and TRBJ2-5; unclear D gene. The germline V gene has CDR1 SGHDT and CDR2 YYEEEE. CDR3 length: 14 residues. The germline V and J ends were trimmed by 0 bases and 0 bases, with 6 bases remaining between them. The CDR3 bases are TGTGCCAGCAGCTTGGGTACTTACCAAGAGACCCAGTACTTC. Protein sequence: CASSLGTYQETQYF. The full variable domain, rest sourced from reference TRBV5-6 and TRBJ2-5, is DAGVTQSPTHLIKTRGQQVTLRCSPKSGHDTVSWYQQALGQGPQFIFQYYEEEERQRGNFPDRFSGHQFPNYSSELNVNALLLGDSALYLCASSLGTYQETQYFGPGTRLLVL.

There are many counts of this clonotype. The chain links TRBV2 to TRBJ1-2; no reliable D call. The V end lost 7 bases, the J end lost 3 bases, and 6 bases lay between the germline ends. Germline V gives CDR1 SNHLY, CDR2 FYNNEI. CDR3 length equals 11 residues. The CDR3 sequence is CASKPDYGYTF. CDR3 bases: TGTGCCAGCAAGCCGGACTATGGCTACACCTTC.

In its sample, this clonotype was seen many times. The chain joins TRBV10-3 to TRBJ2-1; maybe TRBD2 (5 bases). Trimming stripped 2 bases from V and 9 bases from J, with 11 bases between. Looked up from germline, CDR1 is ENHRY and CDR2 is SYGVKD. The CDR3 is made up of 13 amino acids. In DNA form, the CDR3 reads TGTGCCATCAGTGAGGTCGGGAATATTGAGCAGTTCTTC. Protein: CAISEVGNIEQFF.

This clonotype was detected many times. The chain employs TRBV10-3 and TRBJ1-4, with D tentatively TRBD1 (6 bases). CDR3 size: 14 residues. V was clipped by 2 bases and J by 5 bases, with 9 bases between them. CDR1 ENHRY and CDR2 SYGVKD come from the germline V gene. CDR3 sequence: CAISEDRKNEKLFF. CDR3 DNA sequence: TGTGCCATCAGTGAGGACAGGAAGAATGAAAAACTGTTTTTT.

There are many counts of this clonotype. This sequence joins TRBV7-3 and TRBJ2-5; D may be TRBD1 (6 bases). The CDR3 consists of 13 residues. The germline V and J ends were trimmed by 5 bases and 2 bases, with 9 bases remaining between them. CDR1 SGHTA and CDR2 FQGTGA come from the germline V gene. The CDR3: CASSRDIQETQYF. Here the CDR3 DNA reads TGTGCCAGCAGCAGGGACATACAAGAGACCCAGTACTTC.

This clonotype came up many times. The rearrangement uses TRBV20-1 and TRBJ1-6, with 8 nucleotides matching TRBD1. Trimming at V came to 4 bases and at J to 9 bases, leaving 11 bases not matched to a gene. The CDR3 runs 15 residues. Germline V gene sequence: CDR1 DFQATT, CDR2 SNEGSKA (reference sequence). Written as DNA, the CDR3 is TGCAGTGCTAACCGCGGACAGGGCGAAAGTTCACCCCTCCACTTT. Translated, it gives CSANRGQGESSPLHF.

There are many counts of this clonotype. V is TRBV6-5 and J is TRBJ2-1, with D maybe TRBD2 (5 bases). The CDR3 runs 13 residues. V shed 9 bases and J shed 6 bases, with 15 bases lying between them. Germline values: CDR1 MNHEY, CDR2 SVGAGI. For the CDR3, the DNA is TGTGCCAGTAATCTAGCTGGGTTCAATGAGCAGTTCTTC. It codes for CASNLAGFNEQFF.

The V gene is TRBV12-3 or TRBV12-4, the J gene TRBJ1-1; 10 bases agree with TRBD1. With 7 bases clipped from V and 5 bases from J, the junction kept 4 bases outside the gene matches. The CDR3 length is 13 residues. CDR3 region: CASTGTGVTEAFF. In nucleotides, the CDR3 is TGTGCCAGCACAGGGACAGGGGTAACTGAAGCTTTCTTT.

This clonotype has a count of ten or more. The V gene is TRBV6-5, the J gene TRBJ2-5, with 10 nucleotides matching TRBD2. The CDR3 loop spans 13 amino acids. Germline V gene sequence: CDR1 MNHEY, CDR2 SVGAGI. V lost 7 bases and J lost 4; bases outside the gene matches: 3. CDR3 coding DNA: TGTGCCAGCACCCGGACTAGCGGAGAGACCCAGTACTTC. As protein: CASTRTSGETQYF.

This clonotype came up a few times. The chain employs TRBV30 and TRBJ2-3; the match to TRBD2 covers 9 bases. From germline, CDR1 is GTSNPN and CDR2 SVGIG (reference sequence). The V gene end was trimmed by 3 bases and the J gene end by 6 bases; junction bases not matched to a gene: 13. The CDR3 length is 16 residues. The CDR3 here is CAWSPPGGRVGDTQYF. The CDR3 DNA reads as TGTGCCTGGAGCCCTCCTGGCGGGAGGGTCGGGGATACGCAGTATTTT.

This clonotype turned up a few times. The chain combines TRBV10-1 with TRBJ2-2; 10 positions agree with TRBD2. CDR1 and CDR2 from the germline V gene are WNHNN and SYGVQD (reference sequence). With V trimmed by 3 bases and J by 5 bases, 9 bases remained unmatched. The CDR3 extends over 17 amino acids. CDR3 DNA: TGCGCCAGCAGTGAAGGGACTAGCGCCAGAAGGACCGGGGAGCTGTTTTTT. It codes for CASSEGTSARRTGELFF.

This clonotype was seen at least ten times. J is TRBJ2-1 and V is TRBV19, with no clear D. The CDR3 is 13 residues long. Per germline, CDR1 LNHDA and CDR2 SQIVND (reference sequence). The V end lost 6 bases, the J end lost 7 bases, and 13 bases lay between the germline ends. CDR3 in DNA: TGTGCCAGTAGCCTTCGGGTCAGAAATGAGCAGTTCTTC. Translation gives CASSLRVRNEQFF.

This clonotype was recorded at least ten times. The rearrangement links TRBV19 to TRBJ2-1; 8 nucleotides align to TRBD1. This CDR3 has 14 residues. CDR1 and CDR2 from the germline V gene are LNHDA and SQIVND (reference sequence). V was pared by 3 bases and J by 6 bases, with 4 bases of the junction left unmatched. The CDR3 DNA reads as TGTGCCAGTAGTATGACAGGGGCCGGCAATGAGCAGTTCTTC. Amino acids: CASSMTGAGNEQFF.

This clonotype counts as medium-sized. DNA for the CDR3: TGTGCCAGCACTAACAGGGGGACGGGCGAGCAGTACTTC. This translates into CASTNRGTGEQYF. The chain combines TRBV6-6 with TRBJ2-7; the match to TRBD1 covers 8 bases. Germline CDR1 reads MNHNY; CDR2 reads SVGAGI (reference sequence). The junction had 8 bases not matched to a gene; V was cut back by 7 bases and J by 6 bases. The CDR3 is 13 residues long.

Concerning this clonotype itself: A read error may explain this, as a much larger clone is one base away. The chain employs TRBV7-9 and TRBJ2-2, with D perhaps TRBD2 (7 bases). V dropped 6 bases and J dropped 6 bases, with 14 bases sitting between them. This CDR3 comprises 14 residues. Germline CDR1 SEHNR, CDR2 FQNEAQ (reference sequence). CDR3 nucleotides: TGTGCCAGCAGTTTTAGGGAGGGGGCCGGGGAGCTGTTTTTT. Residues: CASSFREGAGELFF. The whole variable domain, filled in from reference TRBV7-9 and TRBJ2-2, reads DTGVSQNPRHKITKRGQNVTFRCDPISEHNRLYWYRQTLGQGPEFLTYFQNEAQLEKSRLLSDRFSAERPKGSFSTLEIQRTEQGDSAMYLCASSFREGAGELFFGEGSRLTVL.

Details on this clonotype: This clone may be a read error of a much larger clone one base away. V usage is TRBV11-2 and J usage is TRBJ2-2; 9 nucleotides match TRBD2. The CDR3 spans 15 residues. CDR1 SGHAT and CDR2 FQNNGV come from the germline V gene. The V gene end was trimmed by 2 bases and the J gene end by 6 bases; junction bases not matched to a gene: 4. The CDR3 loop is CASSLFGGGAGELFF. The CDR3 nucleotides read TGTGCCAGCAGCTTATTCGGCGGGGGGGCCGGGGAGCTGTTTTTT. Full variable domain (remainder filled in from reference TRBV11-2 and TRBJ2-2): EAGVAQSPRYKIIEKRQSVAFWCNPISGHATLYWYQQILGQGPKLLIQFQNNGVVDDSQLPKDRFSAERLKGVDSTLKIQPAKLEDSAVYLCASSLFGGGAGELFFGEGSRLTVL.

With regard to this clonotype: Because it lacks the conserved phenylalanine or tryptophan at the end, this CDR3 is likely a read error. The chain employs TRBV12-3 or TRBV12-4 and TRBJ2-7, with 7 bases fitting TRBD2. The CDR3 loop spans 14 amino acids. Trimming cost V 3 bases and J 1 base; bases outside gene matches: 3. CDR3 DNA: TGTGCCAGCAGTTTGCGGGGAGGGTCCTACGAGCAGTACCTC. As protein: CASSLRGGSYEQYL.

A note on this clonotype: This clone may be a read error of a much larger clone one base away. J is TRBJ2-7 and V is TRBV19; tentatively, D is TRBD1 (6 bases). The germline V gene encodes CDR1 LNHDA and CDR2 SQIVND (reference sequence). CDR3 length: 14 residues. The CDR3 here is CASGIRRGAYEQYF. For the CDR3, the DNA is TGTGCCAGTGGTATTCGCAGGGGAGCCTACGAGCAGTACTTC.